This T cell receptor (beta chain) was sequenced in a study of Ad26.COV2.S vaccination and SARS-CoV-2 variants. The treatment denotes: approximately 18 received Ad26.COV2.S at low or high dose, single or two shots; 5 received placebo; per-sample allocation not given. On day 63 after the first injection, vaccine and placebo recipients gave samples. The protocol was immunoSEQ multiplex PCR, while the TCRdb copy is restricted to in-frame clones and leaves out a portion. The top ten clones hold over 2.5% of a sample with more than 250,000 clones, over 75% of them seen once. This CDR3 contains 16 residues. V was shortened by 6 bases and J by 0 bases, with 15 bases between the two germline ends. Germline V gene sequence: CDR1 LNHDA, CDR2 SQIVND (reference sequence).

The TCR sequence derives from a person aged 18-65 years who received the Ad26.COV2.S COVID-19 vaccine or a placebo. The specimen was peripheral blood, collected in a trial of Ad26.COV2.S vaccine versus placebo. V is TRBV19 and J is TRBJ1-3; D might be TRBD1 (5 bases). CDR3 residues: CASRRDRSVSGNTIYF. The CDR3, as DNA: TGTGCCAGTAGGAGGGACCGGTCGGTCTCTGGAAACACCATATATTTT.